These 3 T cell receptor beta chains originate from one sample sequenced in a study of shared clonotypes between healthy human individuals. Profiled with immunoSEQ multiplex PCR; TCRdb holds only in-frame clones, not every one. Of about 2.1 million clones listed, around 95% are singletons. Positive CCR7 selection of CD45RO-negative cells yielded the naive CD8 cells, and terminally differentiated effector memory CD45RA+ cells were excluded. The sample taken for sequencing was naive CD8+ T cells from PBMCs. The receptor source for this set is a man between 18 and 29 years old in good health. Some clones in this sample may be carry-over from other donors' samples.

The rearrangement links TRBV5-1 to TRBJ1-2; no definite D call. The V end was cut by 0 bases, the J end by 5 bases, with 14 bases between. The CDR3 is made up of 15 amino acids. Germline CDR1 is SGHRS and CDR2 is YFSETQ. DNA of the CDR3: TGCGCCAGCAGCTTGGTCCCAGAGGAGGCTTATGGCTACACCTTC. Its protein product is CASSLVPEEAYGYTF. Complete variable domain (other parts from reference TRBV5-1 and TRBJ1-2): KAGVTQTPRYLIKTRGQQVTLSCSPISGHRSVSWYQQTPGQGLQFLFEYFSETQRNKGNFPGRFSGRQFSNSRSEMNVSTLELGDSALYLCASSLVPEEAYGYTFGSGTRLTVV.

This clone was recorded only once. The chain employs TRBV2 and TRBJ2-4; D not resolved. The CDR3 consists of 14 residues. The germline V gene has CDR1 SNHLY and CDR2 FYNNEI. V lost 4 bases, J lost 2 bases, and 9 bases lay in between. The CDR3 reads CASSGHATKNIQYF. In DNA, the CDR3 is TGTGCCAGCAGTGGACACGCCACCAAAAACATTCAGTACTTC.

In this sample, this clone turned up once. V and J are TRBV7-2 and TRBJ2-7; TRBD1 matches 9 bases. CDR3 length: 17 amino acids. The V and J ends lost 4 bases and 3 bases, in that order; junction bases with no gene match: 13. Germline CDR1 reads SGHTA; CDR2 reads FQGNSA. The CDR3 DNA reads TGTGCCAGCAGCTCCACACATTCGGACAGGGGCTTCTACGAGCAGTACTTC. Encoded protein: CASSSTHSDRGFYEQYF.